The subject of this entry is one T cell receptor (beta chain). This sample is drawn from a study of blood T cell repertoires in COVID-19. Looking at the study overall: There were acute and convalescent COVID-19 samples, and they came from the United States, Italy and Spain. From T cells, B-cell-depleted T cells, or PBMCs came the material, which was cDNA or gDNA.

In the source study's methods: Amplifying reference gene primers gave estimates of nucleated cell counts. Clones were sequenced by immunoSEQ multiplex PCR, and TCRdb holds only the in-frame ones, with some missing. V and J calls and clone size are those listed in that table; D and trimming were worked out from the DNA. Of 200,000 to 250,000 clones in the sample, 86% were seen once. The CDR3 length is 14 residues. The V gene end was trimmed by 5 bases and the J gene end by 8 bases; junction bases not matched to a gene: 4. Germline CDR1 reads LNHDA; CDR2 reads SQIVND (reference sequence). This chain joins TRBV19 and TRBJ2-1; 12 bases agree with TRBD2. Specimen: peripheral blood. The clonotype comes from a man aged 60 to 69 with acute or convalescent COVID-19. CDR3 protein: CASSELAGGYEQFF. CDR3 bases: TGTGCCAGTAGTGAACTAGCGGGAGGATATGAGCAGTTCTTC.